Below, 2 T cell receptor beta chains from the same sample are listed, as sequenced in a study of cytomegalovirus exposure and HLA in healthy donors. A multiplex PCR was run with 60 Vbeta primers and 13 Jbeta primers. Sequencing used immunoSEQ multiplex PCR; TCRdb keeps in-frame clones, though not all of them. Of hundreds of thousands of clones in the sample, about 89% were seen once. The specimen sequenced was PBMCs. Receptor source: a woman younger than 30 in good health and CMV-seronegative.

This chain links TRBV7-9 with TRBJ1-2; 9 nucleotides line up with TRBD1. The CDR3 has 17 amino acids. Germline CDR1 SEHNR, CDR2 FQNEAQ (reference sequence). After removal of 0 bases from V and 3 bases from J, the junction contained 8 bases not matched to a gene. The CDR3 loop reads CASSLALNRDRDYGYTF. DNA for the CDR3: TGTGCCAGCAGCTTAGCGTTAAACCGGGACAGGGACTATGGCTACACCTTC.

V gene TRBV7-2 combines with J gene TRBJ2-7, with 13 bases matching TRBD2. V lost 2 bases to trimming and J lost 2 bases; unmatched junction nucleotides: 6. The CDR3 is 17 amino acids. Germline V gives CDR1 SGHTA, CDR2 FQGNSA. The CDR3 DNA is TGTGCCAGCAGCTTAAAACTAGCGGGAGGGAAGACCTACGAGCAGTACTTC. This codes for CASSLKLAGGKTYEQYF. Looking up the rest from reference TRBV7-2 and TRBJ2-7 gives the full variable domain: GAGVSQSPSNKVTEKGKDVELRCDPISGHTALYWYRQSLGQGLEFLIYFQGNSAPDKSGLPSDRFSAERTGGSVSTLTIQRTQQEDSAVYLCASSLKLAGGKTYEQYFGPGTRLTVT.